The clone carrying this TCR beta chain was observed a few times. The antigen is undetermined. The V and J ends lost 0 bases and 7 bases respectively, with 8 bases between them. Germline-derived CDR1 and CDR2 are SGHRS and YFSETQ. The CDR3 loop spans 13 amino acids. This sample is part of a study of T-cell reconstitution after alpha-beta-depleted transplantation in children. Findings and caveats of the study: Several hundred expanded graft clones reportedly were the source of alpha-beta T cells about two months after transplant.

As it was prepared, the TCRbeta library received unique molecular identifiers. MiXCR was run by TCRdb on the PCR reads, yielding one entry per CDR3 protein. The sample contains about a million distinct CDR3 sequences, under 30% of which appear only once. This TCR derives from a boy under two years old who had a stem cell transplant for SCID, so the T cells may come from the graft donor. This chain links TRBV5-1 with TRBJ1-3; no reliable D call. The sequencing here drew on PBMCs, mostly from graft donor cells, taken 360 days after TCRalphabeta/CD19-depleted stem cell transplant. CDR3 amino acids: CASSLVPSNTIYF. The CDR3 DNA follows: TGCGCCAGCAGCTTGGTTCCCTCTAACACCATATATTTT.